The source of this T cell receptor beta chain is a study of T-cell reconstitution after alpha-beta-depleted transplantation in children. This clonotype occurred many times. The authors prepared the TCRbeta library with unique molecular identifiers. One entry per CDR3 protein results from TCRdb running MiXCR on the PCR reads. The sample consists of fewer than 200,000 distinct CDR3 sequences, roughly 6.8% of them appearing once. The clonotype comes from a human donor who donated a stem cell graft to a child with Wiskott-Aldrich syndrome. Sample: PBMCs from the stem cell graft donor, taken from the stem cell graft.

In DNA form, the CDR3 reads TGCAGCCTCCGCGTCTCTAGTGATACGCAGTATTTT. As protein: CSLRVSSDTQYF. This chain uses TRBV29-1 with TRBJ2-3; D ambiguous. Trimming pared 8 bases from V and 6 bases from J, leaving 15 bases between. This CDR3 spans 12 amino acids. CDR1 SQVTM and CDR2 ANQGSEA come from the germline V gene.